These T cell receptor beta chains were read from a single sample in a study of tumor and adjacent non-tumor tissue in lung cancer. TCRdb re-called the multiplex PCR reads through MiXCR, storing one row per CDR3 protein. Among approximately 80,000 distinct CDR3 sequences listed, approximately 81% were seen once. The sample was distant non-tumor lung tissue. Receptor source: a man aged 55 to 70 with non-small cell lung cancer. Both conserved end residues are part of each CDR3. A D gene is named only where the DNA matches it firmly. Size tells how often a clone was seen (once, few, many) or the class of an expanded clone, and some rows leave it out.

j_call: TRBJ1-1; clone_size: once; v_call: TRBV20-1; cdr3_length: 13; d_call: .; cdr3_aa: CSVRIPTGTEAFF; cdr3_nt: TGCAGTGTCCGAATCCCAACGGGGACTGAAGCTTTCTTT
j_call: TRBJ1-5; clone_size: .; v_call: TRBV11-2; cdr3_length: 13; d_call: .; cdr3_aa: CASSFNREQPQRF; cdr3_nt: TGTGCCAGCAGTTTTAACAGGGAACAGCCCCAGCGTTTT
j_call: TRBJ2-3; clone_size: .; v_call: TRBV12-3/TRBV12-4; cdr3_length: 13; d_call: .; cdr3_aa: CTSTPVSTDTQYF; cdr3_nt: TGTACCAGTACCCCCGTTAGCACAGACACGCAGTATTTT
j_call: TRBJ2-7; clone_size: .; v_call: TRBV12-3/TRBV12-4; cdr3_length: 14; d_call: TRBD1; cdr3_aa: CARSPTGGSYKQYF; cdr3_nt: TGTGCCAGGAGCCCCACAGGGGGCTCCTACAAGCAGTACTTC
j_call: TRBJ1-5; clone_size: .; v_call: TRBV20-1; cdr3_length: 16; d_call: .; cdr3_aa: CSANEGTGRMSQPRYF; cdr3_nt: TGCAGTGCCAATGAGGGAACAGGGAGAATGAGTCAGCCCCGGTATTTT
j_call: TRBJ2-7; clone_size: .; v_call: TRBV30; cdr3_length: 14; d_call: .; cdr3_aa: CAWSLGALNYEQYF; cdr3_nt: TGTGCCTGGAGCCTCGGTGCACTAAACTACGAGCAGTACTTC
j_call: TRBJ2-5; clone_size: .; v_call: TRBV20-1; cdr3_length: 15; d_call: .; cdr3_aa: CSTRDLWLAQETHYF; cdr3_nt: TGCAGTACTAGAGATCTGTGGCTGGCCCAAGAGACCCATTACTTC
j_call: TRBJ1-2; clone_size: .; v_call: TRBV24-1; cdr3_length: 15; d_call: .; cdr3_aa: CATSDPTWEVYDYTF; cdr3_nt: TGCGCCACCAGTGATCCGACATGGGAAGTCTATGACTACACCTTC
j_call: TRBJ2-7; clone_size: .; v_call: TRBV10-1; cdr3_length: 13; d_call: TRBD1; cdr3_aa: CANSERTGLEQYF; cdr3_nt: TGTGCCAACAGTGAGCGGACAGGGCTTGAGCAGTACTTC
j_call: TRBJ2-3; clone_size: .; v_call: TRBV6-5; cdr3_length: 12; d_call: .; cdr3_aa: CASNADTETQYF; cdr3_nt: TGTGCCAGCAACGCAGACACAGAAACGCAGTATTTT
j_call: TRBJ2-7; clone_size: once; v_call: TRBV12-3/TRBV12-4; cdr3_length: 15; d_call: .; cdr3_aa: CAISLLPLTEVGQCF; cdr3_nt: TGTGCCATCAGTTTACTCCCGCTAACGGAAGTCGGGCAGTGCTTC
j_call: TRBJ1-4; clone_size: .; v_call: TRBV29-1; cdr3_length: 12; d_call: .; cdr3_aa: CSVGATRGKLFF; cdr3_nt: TGCAGCGTAGGGGCCACTCGGGGAAAACTGTTTTTT
j_call: TRBJ2-1; clone_size: many; v_call: TRBV20-1; cdr3_length: 12; d_call: TRBD2; cdr3_aa: CSVTSGSNEQFF; cdr3_nt: TGCAGTGTAACTAGCGGGAGTAATGAGCAGTTCTTC
j_call: TRBJ2-3; clone_size: .; v_call: TRBV6-2/TRBV6-3; cdr3_length: 17; d_call: .; cdr3_aa: CASSYVTARRGTYTQYF; cdr3_nt: TGTGCTAGCAGTTACGTGACAGCCAGGCGCGGCACATATACGCAGTATTTT
j_call: TRBJ2-2; clone_size: .; v_call: TRBV11-3; cdr3_length: 18; d_call: TRBD2; cdr3_aa: CASSSRAAGGCRAGKLFF; cdr3_nt: TGTGCCAGCAGCTCCCGGGCAGCGGGAGGATGCAGAGCCGGGAAGCTGTTTTTT
j_call: TRBJ1-4; clone_size: .; v_call: TRBV11-3; cdr3_length: 17; d_call: .; cdr3_aa: CASSPLGRGITNEKLFF; cdr3_nt: TGTGCCAGCAGCCCATTGGGACGGGGGATCACTAATGAAAAACTGTTTTTT
j_call: TRBJ2-4; clone_size: .; v_call: TRBV4-3; cdr3_length: 18; d_call: .; cdr3_aa: CASSQDGPADSAKNIQYF; cdr3_nt: TGCGCCAGCAGCCAAGATGGACCAGCGGATTCAGCCAAAAACATTCAATACTTC
j_call: TRBJ2-4; clone_size: .; v_call: TRBV6-2/TRBV6-3; cdr3_length: 17; d_call: .; cdr3_aa: CASSYSVAGGMLNIQYF; cdr3_nt: TGTGCCAGCAGTTACTCGGTGGCAGGTGGTATGTTAAACATTCAGTACTTC
j_call: TRBJ1-6; clone_size: .; v_call: TRBV11-2; cdr3_length: 15; d_call: .; cdr3_aa: CASRGPGHNDSRLHF; cdr3_nt: TGTGCCAGCAGAGGTCCGGGACATAATGATTCACGCCTCCACTTT
j_call: TRBJ2-1; clone_size: .; v_call: TRBV11-1; cdr3_length: 15; d_call: .; cdr3_aa: CASSFVLSVYNEQFF; cdr3_nt: TGTGCCAGCAGCTTTGTGTTGTCGGTTTACAATGAACAGTTCTTC
j_call: TRBJ1-1; clone_size: .; v_call: TRBV12-3/TRBV12-4; cdr3_length: 17; d_call: .; cdr3_aa: CVSSITTIGDMNTEAFF; cdr3_nt: TGTGTCAGCAGCATAACTACGATAGGGGACATGAACACTGAAGCTTTCTTT
j_call: TRBJ2-4; clone_size: .; v_call: TRBV20-1; cdr3_length: 14; d_call: TRBD2; cdr3_aa: CSADMTSGKNFRYF; cdr3_nt: TGCAGTGCTGACATGACTAGCGGCAAAAACTTTCGGTACTTC
j_call: TRBJ2-7; clone_size: .; v_call: TRBV4-3; cdr3_length: 16; d_call: TRBD1; cdr3_aa: CASGQSPGTGGYEQYF; cdr3_nt: TGCGCCAGCGGCCAGAGCCCGGGGACAGGGGGCTATGAGCAGTACTTC
j_call: TRBJ2-5; clone_size: .; v_call: TRBV6-2/TRBV6-3; cdr3_length: 14; d_call: .; cdr3_aa: CASNYSPEVETQYF; cdr3_nt: TGTGCCAGCAATTACTCTCCGGAGGTGGAGACCCAATACTTC
j_call: TRBJ2-3; clone_size: .; v_call: TRBV20-1; cdr3_length: 19; d_call: TRBD1; cdr3_aa: CSTNDGMTGLLTTNKPQYF; cdr3_nt: TGCAGTACAAACGATGGGATGACAGGGCTACTGACTACAAATAAGCCCCAGTATTTT
j_call: TRBJ2-2; clone_size: .; v_call: TRBV11-1; cdr3_length: 15; d_call: .; cdr3_aa: CASSLGSISTGELFF; cdr3_nt: TGTGCCAGCAGCTTAGGCAGTATAAGCACCGGGGAGCTGTTTTTT
j_call: TRBJ2-5; clone_size: .; v_call: TRBV5-4; cdr3_length: 14; d_call: .; cdr3_aa: CASSSSWSAETQYF; cdr3_nt: TGTGCCAGCAGCTCGTCATGGAGCGCCGAGACCCAGTACTTC
j_call: TRBJ2-2; clone_size: .; v_call: TRBV11-3; cdr3_length: 18; d_call: TRBD2; cdr3_aa: CASSSRGAGGYRTGELFF; cdr3_nt: TGTGCCAGCAGTTCCCGGGGAGCGGGGGGATACAGAACCGGGGAGCTGTTTTTT
j_call: TRBJ1-5; clone_size: .; v_call: TRBV6-5; cdr3_length: 15; d_call: .; cdr3_aa: CDSSNLQGSNQPQHF; cdr3_nt: TGTGACAGCAGTAACCTACAGGGAAGCAATCAGCCCCAGCACTTT
j_call: TRBJ2-1; clone_size: .; v_call: TRBV4-3; cdr3_length: 16; d_call: TRBD1; cdr3_aa: CASSQDRTGGYIEEFF; cdr3_nt: TGCGCCAGCAGCCAAGATCGGACAGGGGGCTACATTGAGGAGTTCTTC
j_call: TRBJ1-5; clone_size: few; v_call: TRBV20-1; cdr3_length: 13; d_call: .; cdr3_aa: CSAIPGGDQPQHF; cdr3_nt: TGCAGTGCCATTCCGGGGGGAGATCAGCCCCAGCACTTT
j_call: TRBJ1-1; clone_size: .; v_call: TRBV7-3; cdr3_length: 13; d_call: .; cdr3_aa: CASDLRQNTEAFF; cdr3_nt: TGTGCCAGCGACTTAAGACAGAACACTGAAGCTTTCTTT
j_call: TRBJ2-7; clone_size: once; v_call: TRBV10-2; cdr3_length: 16; d_call: .; cdr3_aa: CASSFVESGNRYEQYF; cdr3_nt: TGCGCCAGCAGTTTCGTCGAGTCAGGGAATAGGTACGAGCAGTACTTC
j_call: TRBJ2-7; clone_size: .; v_call: TRBV6-5; cdr3_length: 14; d_call: .; cdr3_aa: CASRRARAIYEQYF; cdr3_nt: TGTGCCAGCCGCAGGGCCAGGGCAATCTACGAGCAGTATTTC
j_call: TRBJ2-2; clone_size: .; v_call: TRBV20-1; cdr3_length: 16; d_call: TRBD2; cdr3_aa: CSADGASGADTGELFF; cdr3_nt: TGCAGTGCTGACGGGGCTAGCGGGGCAGACACCGGGGAGCTGTTTTTT
j_call: TRBJ2-1; clone_size: once; v_call: TRBV11-2; cdr3_length: 14; d_call: .; cdr3_aa: CASSLVEQDNEQLF; cdr3_nt: TGTGCCAGCAGCTTAGTTGAACAGGACAATGAGCAACTCTTC
j_call: TRBJ1-4; clone_size: .; v_call: TRBV5-1; cdr3_length: 15; d_call: .; cdr3_aa: CASSALGANNEKLFF; cdr3_nt: TGCGCCAGCAGCGCCCTAGGGGCCAATAATGAGAAACTGTTTTTT
j_call: TRBJ1-3; clone_size: once; v_call: TRBV29-1; cdr3_length: 13; d_call: .; cdr3_aa: CSVAGGSGNTLYF; cdr3_nt: .
j_call: TRBJ1-2; clone_size: .; v_call: TRBV20-1; cdr3_length: 15; d_call: TRBD1; cdr3_aa: CSATEGARVYYGYTF; cdr3_nt: TGCAGTGCTACAGAGGGGGCTAGGGTCTACTATGGCTACACCTTC
j_call: TRBJ2-3; clone_size: .; v_call: TRBV20-1; cdr3_length: 15; d_call: TRBD1; cdr3_aa: CSVSPGQARREPQYF; cdr3_nt: TGCAGTGTTTCACCGGGACAGGCGCGTAGAGAGCCCCAGTATTTT
j_call: TRBJ2-7; clone_size: many; v_call: TRBV29-1; cdr3_length: 12; d_call: .; cdr3_aa: CSVEAQSYEQYF; cdr3_nt: TGCAGCGTGGAGGCGCAGAGCTACGAGCAGTACTTC
j_call: TRBJ1-5; clone_size: .; v_call: TRBV5-1; cdr3_length: 15; d_call: .; cdr3_aa: CASSPEPGLRQPQHF; cdr3_nt: TGCGCCAGCAGCCCGGAACCCGGTCTTCGTCAGCCCCAGCATTTT
j_call: TRBJ1-1; clone_size: .; v_call: TRBV11-2; cdr3_length: 14; d_call: .; cdr3_aa: CASLQGHQDTEAFF; cdr3_nt: TGTGCCAGCCTACAGGGACACCAAGACACTGAAGCTTTCTTT
j_call: TRBJ2-1; clone_size: .; v_call: TRBV29-1; cdr3_length: 13; d_call: TRBD2; cdr3_aa: CSGSKREDNEQFF; cdr3_nt: TGCAGTGGGAGCAAGCGGGAGGACAATGAGCAGTTCTTC
j_call: TRBJ2-2; clone_size: .; v_call: TRBV4-2; cdr3_length: 18; d_call: .; cdr3_aa: CASGQETWPGARTGELFF; cdr3_nt: TGTGCCAGCGGCCAAGAAACTTGGCCGGGGGCGAGGACTGGGGAGCTGTTTTTT
j_call: TRBJ2-7; clone_size: .; v_call: TRBV4-2; cdr3_length: 17; d_call: .; cdr3_aa: CASSQDGRVGSSYEQYF; cdr3_nt: TGTGCTAGCAGCCAAGACGGCAGGGTCGGGAGCTCCTACGAGCAGTACTTC
j_call: TRBJ2-3; clone_size: .; v_call: TRBV11-3; cdr3_length: 16; d_call: .; cdr3_aa: CASSSGVLGGTDTQYF; cdr3_nt: TGTGCCAGCAGCTCCGGAGTCTTAGGTGGCACAGATACGCAATATTTT
j_call: TRBJ2-3; clone_size: .; v_call: TRBV11-3; cdr3_length: 15; d_call: .; cdr3_aa: CASSLALGGGDTGYF; cdr3_nt: TGTGCCAGCAGCCTCGCCCTAGGGGGTGGGGATACGGGGTATTTT
j_call: TRBJ2-1; clone_size: .; v_call: TRBV7-3; cdr3_length: 16; d_call: .; cdr3_aa: CASSLTDRKAGNEQFF; cdr3_nt: TGTGCCAGCAGTTTAACAGACAGGAAGGCGGGCAATGAGCAGTTCTTC
j_call: TRBJ2-5; clone_size: .; v_call: TRBV11-2; cdr3_length: 14; d_call: .; cdr3_aa: CASSSGLVQETQCF; cdr3_nt: TGTGCTAGCAGCTCTGGACTGGTCCAAGAGACCCAGTGCTTC